These 10 T cell receptor beta chains were all obtained from the same sample, sequenced in a study of blood T cell repertoires in COVID-19. Only in-frame clones appear in the TCRdb table, and some are missing; sequencing was by immunoSEQ multiplex PCR. Of approximately 290,000 clones in the sample, more than 65% were seen once. Sequencing was performed on peripheral blood. The receptors come from a person aged 70 to 85 with COVID-19, enrolled during active disease.

The chain uses TRBV12-3 or TRBV12-4 and TRBJ1-3; no clear D. The ends were cut back, 6 bases at V and 4 bases at J, with 10 bases in the middle. The CDR3 runs to 13 residues. Here the CDR3 DNA reads TGTGCCAGCAGAAGGAGTGGGGGAAACACCATATATTTT. Translation: CASRRSGGNTIYF.

The chain links TRBV19 to TRBJ2-1; D possibly corresponds to TRBD1 (6 bases). Germline V gene data show CDR1 as LNHDA and CDR2 as SQIVND (reference sequence). V shed 1 base and J shed 5 bases, with 15 bases lying between them. The CDR3 covers 16 residues. The CDR3: CASSIGGTPAHNEQFF. CDR3 DNA: TGTGCCAGTAGTATAGGGGGGACACCCGCCCACAATGAGCAGTTCTTC.

The J gene is TRBJ2-7, the V gene TRBV4-2; D may be TRBD2 (5 bases). With 1 base removed from V and 0 bases from J, the gap between germline ends came to 13 bases. The germline V gene has CDR1 LGHNA and CDR2 YNFKEQ. The CDR3 has 16 residues. The CDR3 DNA reads as TGTGCCAGCAGCCAAGCCGAGCGGACGGGCTCCTACGAGCAGTACTTC. It specifies CASSQAERTGSYEQYF.

This sequence joins TRBV7-7 and TRBJ1-3, with D unclear. CDR1 and CDR2 (germline): SSHAT, FNYEAQ (reference sequence). V lost 5 bases and J 0 bases, leaving 11 bases between the germline ends. This CDR3 comprises 15 residues. CDR3 residues: CASSPGGSSGNTIYF. In DNA, the CDR3 is TGTGCCAGCAGCCCCGGTGGGAGCTCTGGAAACACCATATATTTT.

This chain connects TRBV4-2 to TRBJ2-4; weak D call: TRBD1 (5 bases). Trimming shortened V by 4 bases and J by 7 bases, and 23 bases separated the two germline ends. The CDR3 is made up of 17 amino acids. CDR1 LGHNA and CDR2 YNFKEQ come from the germline V gene. This chain's CDR3 is CASSPTRQYAPSNIQYF. In DNA, the CDR3 is TGTGCCAGCAGCCCCACCCGACAGTACGCCCCGAGCAACATTCAGTACTTC.

This rearrangement joins TRBV27 to TRBJ1-6, with 7 bases identical to TRBD1. The CDR3 has 15 residues. The germline CDR1 and CDR2 sequences are MNHEY and SMNVEV (reference sequence). V dropped 5 bases and J dropped 5; count of bases not matched to a gene: 6. The CDR3: CASSLRQGHNSPLHF. CDR3 DNA: TGTGCCAGCAGTCTCCGACAGGGTCATAATTCACCCCTCCACTTT.

This sequence joins TRBV19 and TRBJ1-2; perhaps TRBD1 as D (6 bases). Germline lookup yields CDR1 LNHDA and CDR2 SQIVND (reference sequence). The CDR3 consists of 15 residues. V lost 5 bases and J 8 bases, leaving 21 bases between the germline ends. DNA of the CDR3: TGTGCCAGTAGTCCGTCAATTTCAGGGGCTCGGGGCTACACCTTC. Protein: CASSPSISGARGYTF. The entire variable domain, with the rest obtained from reference TRBV19 and TRBJ1-2, is as follows: DGGITQSPKYLFRKEGQNVTLSCEQNLNHDAMYWYRQDPGQGLRLIYYSQIVNDFQKGDIAEGYSVSREKKESFPLTVTSAQKNPTAFYLCASSPSISGARGYTFGSGTRLTVV.

This clone was observed a single time. V is TRBV14 and J is TRBJ2-2; 9 bases agree with TRBD1. V was pared by 4 bases and J by 4 bases, with 4 bases of the junction left unmatched. In germline, CDR1 is SGHDN, CDR2 FVKESK. The CDR3 contains 15 residues. CDR3 bases: TGTGCCAGCAGCCGGACAGGGGTTAGCACCGGGGAGCTGTTTTTT. It specifies CASSRTGVSTGELFF. Looking up the rest from reference TRBV14 and TRBJ2-2 gives the full variable domain: EAGVTQFPSHSVIEKGQTVTLRCDPISGHDNLYWYRRVMGKEIKFLLHFVKESKQDESGMPNNRFLAERTGGTYSTLKVQPAELEDSGVYFCASSRTGVSTGELFFGEGSRLTVL.

The gene calls are TRBV6-5 and TRBJ1-1; 8 nucleotides align to TRBD1. The CDR3 length is 13 residues. Trimming cost V 6 bases and J 6 bases; bases outside gene matches: 6. Germline CDR1 reads MNHEY; CDR2 reads SVGAGI. CDR3 nucleotide sequence: TGTGCCAGCAGAGTAGACAGGGGCGCTGAAGCTTTCTTT. This sequence encodes CASRVDRGAEAFF.

The chain carries TRBV19 and TRBJ2-1; D is ambiguous. The length of the CDR3 is 15 residues. V lost 4 bases, J lost 6 bases, and 16 bases lay in between. From germline, CDR1 is LNHDA and CDR2 SQIVND (reference sequence). CDR3 sequence: CASSSPRREANEQFF. The CDR3 DNA follows: TGTGCCAGTAGTAGTCCCCGCCGAGAGGCCAATGAGCAGTTCTTC.